This TCR beta chain is drawn from a study of blood T cell repertoires in COVID-19. Study-wide context: Nucleic acid was either cDNA or gDNA, and it came from T cells, B-cell-depleted T cells, or PBMCs.

Original handling: The authors estimated nucleated cell counts from reference gene primer amplification. Data came from immunoSEQ multiplex PCR; TCRdb stores just in-frame clones and leaves some out. V, J and clone size derive from that table, while D and trimming were established from the DNA sequence. The sample shows hundreds of thousands of clones, more than 80% of them seen only once. V dropped 2 bases and J dropped 1 base, with 11 bases sitting between them. Per the germline V gene, CDR1 is LNHDA and CDR2 is SQIVND (reference sequence). This CDR3 is 15 amino acids long. Sequencing used peripheral blood. This rearrangement joins TRBV19 to TRBJ1-1; D remains unclear. The source of this sequence is a woman aged 18 to 35 with acute or convalescent COVID-19. CDR3 amino acids: CASSIIRDTNTEAFF. CDR3 sequence (DNA): TGTGCCAGTAGTATAATAAGAGATACGAACACTGAAGCTTTCTTT.